A selection of T cell receptor beta chains follows, all from one sample in a study of blood T cell repertoires in COVID-19. The repertoire was sequenced with immunoSEQ multiplex PCR; TCRdb's copy has only in-frame clones and lacks some. This sample has more than 200,000 clones, with under 90% found just once. The sequencing input was PBMCs or T cells enriched from blood (not recorded which). Every receptor here comes from a woman aged 30 to 39 with acute COVID-19. CDR3s include the opening cysteine and the closing phenylalanine or tryptophan.

>TRBV4-3
CASSQDIGQANYGYTF
>TRBV10-3
CAISVTDRDSNQPQHF
>TRBV6-4
CASSEGDPDTQYF
>TRBV7-2
CASSFEGLLGYTF
>TRBV3-1/TRBV3-2
CASSSGTGSVGYTF
>TRBV18
CASSPTGTNEKLFF
>TRBV19
CASSMGLNYGYTF
>TRBV18
CASSPSQGDQPQHF
>TRBV27
CASSSYTSASYEQYF
>TRBV12-2
CASRLLSTDTQYF
>TRBV11-2
CASRDRVGDTEAFF
>TRBV27
CASSVGTAYNEQFF
>TRBV19
CASSPFPGSNQPQHF
>TRBV10-1
CASSERGHLGYGYTF
>TRBV7-9
CASSSAGYHGYTF
>TRBV7-2
CASSLDRGTNEKLFF
>TRBV24-1
CATKGGGETQYF
>TRBV18
CASSPSGGEQYF
>TRBV5-6
CASRLPGVDTQYF
>TRBV29-1
CSVGQGTGEKLFF
>TRBV5-5
CASSLKRQGGDTEAFF
>TRBV6-5
CASSWDTTWDTIYF
>TRBV27
CASSSHPPGFFGYTF